A single sample is the source of the 8 T cell receptor beta chains below, sequenced in a study of blood T cell repertoires in COVID-19. TCRdb's table, derived via immunoSEQ multiplex PCR, lists solely in-frame clones and lacks some. The sample consists of over 200,000 clones, approximately 88% of them appearing once. The sample was peripheral blood. Every receptor here comes from a woman between 25 and 40 years old with acute or convalescent COVID-19.

J is TRBJ1-6 and V is TRBV7-2, with TRBD1 identical over 7 bases. The ends lost 4 bases at V and 9 bases at J; junction bases unmatched: 6. The CDR3 spans 14 residues. CDR1 and CDR2 (germline): SGHTA, FQGNSA. The CDR3 sequence: CASSSTGLGSPLHF. The CDR3 DNA is TGTGCCAGCAGCTCGACAGGGCTCGGTTCACCCCTCCACTTT.

The genes are TRBV30 and TRBJ2-5, with 8 bases aligning to TRBD2. CDR1 and CDR2 (germline): GTSNPN, SVGIG (reference sequence). This CDR3 comprises 15 residues. V gave up 5 bases and J gave up 2 bases; unmatched junction bases: 10. The CDR3 bases are TGTGCCTGGCAAATCCGACTAGCGATTCAAGAGACCCAGTACTTC. Encoded protein: CAWQIRLAIQETQYF.

The chain combines TRBV9 with TRBJ2-1; D is possibly TRBD2 (6 bases). The length of the CDR3 is 14 residues. Germline values: CDR1 SGDLS, CDR2 YYNGEE. V lost 3 bases and J lost 10, with 17 bases in between. The DNA of the CDR3 is TGTGCCAGCAGCGGGAGCGGGCGTAACCGGGAGCAGTTCTTC. It encodes CASSGSGRNREQFF.

V usage is TRBV9 and J usage is TRBJ2-7, with TRBD1 identical over 7 bases. Germline CDR1 is SGDLS and CDR2 is YYNGEE. CDR3 length: 16 amino acids. Trimming cost V 0 bases and J 2 bases; bases outside gene matches: 8. The CDR3 region is CASSVGGTGVPYEQYF. The CDR3 nucleotides are TGTGCCAGCAGCGTAGGGGGTACAGGGGTCCCCTACGAGCAGTACTTC.

The chain has TRBV29-1 and TRBJ2-3, with TRBD2 matching 8 bases. This CDR3 is built from 15 residues. CDR1 is SQVTM, CDR2 ANQGSEA, per germline. The V segment lost 0 bases and the J segment 6 bases; nucleotides outside the gene matches: 8. CDR3 amino acids: CSVEDDLAGADTQYF. CDR3 bases: TGCAGCGTTGAAGATGATCTAGCGGGTGCGGATACGCAGTATTTT.

The chain has TRBV24-1 and TRBJ2-5; D gene ambiguous. The germline CDR1 and CDR2 sequences are KGHDR and SFDVKD. V lost 3 bases to trimming and J lost 0 bases, with 19 bases between them. The length of the CDR3 is 18 residues. CDR3 loop: CATSDRLAHKPYQETQYF. CDR3 coding DNA: TGTGCCACCAGTGATCGGTTAGCACATAAACCGTACCAAGAGACCCAGTACTTC.

J is TRBJ2-3 and V is TRBV5-1; 9 bases match TRBD2. This CDR3 comprises 15 residues. Germline V CDR1 and CDR2: SGHRS, YFSETQ. Trimming removed 1 base from V and 3 bases from J; junction bases left unmatched: 3. The CDR3 nucleotides are TGCGCCAGCAGCTTGTTTAGCGGGAGTACAGATACGCAGTATTTT. Its protein is CASSLFSGSTDTQYF.

This clone was counted only a few times. J is TRBJ2-7 and V is TRBV27, with D hard to call. V lost 2 bases and J 4 bases, leaving 12 bases between the germline ends. This CDR3 has 14 residues. Germline V CDR1 and CDR2: MNHEY, SMNVEV (reference sequence). DNA for the CDR3: TGTGCCAGCAGTTTACACAAAACAAATTACGAGCAGTACTTC. Protein: CASSLHKTNYEQYF.